Detailed here is one T cell receptor (beta chain). Seattle patients were enrolled while actively infected and followed longitudinally. CDR3 size: 14 residues. V was pared by 5 bases and J by 8 bases, with 18 bases between. Germline V gene sequence: CDR1 LNHDA, CDR2 SQIVND (reference sequence). Profiling relied on immunoSEQ multiplex PCR, and the TCRdb table lists in-frame clones only, not all of them. The sample has roughly 75,000 clones; approximately 86% are singletons. These data come from a study of blood T cell repertoires in COVID-19. This TCR was sampled from a man older than 75 with COVID-19, enrolled during active disease. This sequence joins TRBV19 and TRBJ1-2; D might be TRBD1 (5 bases). The sequenced sample consisted of peripheral blood. CDR3 coding DNA: TGTGCCAGTAGTCCCATTGCGGGGCGAGGGGGCTACACCTTC. Residues: CASSPIAGRGGYTF.